The 8 T cell receptor beta chains in this list originate from one sample, sequenced in a study of blood T cell repertoires in COVID-19. This table comes from immunoSEQ multiplex PCR, and its TCRdb copy is limited to in-frame clones, with some not included. The sample yields a few hundred thousand clones, approximately 85% seen once. The sample comprised PBMCs or T cells enriched from blood (not recorded which). These receptors were taken from a man aged 25 to 40 who had recovered from COVID-19.

The V call is TRBV10-1, the J call TRBJ2-5; 9 bases are shared with TRBD1. The CDR3 loop spans 15 amino acids. After removal of 3 bases from V and 5 bases from J, the junction contained 7 bases not matched to a gene. Per germline, CDR1 WNHNN and CDR2 SYGVQD (reference sequence). The CDR3 region has the DNA TGCGCCAGCAGTGACTCCGGGACAGGGAGGGAGACCCAGTACTTC. As protein: CASSDSGTGRETQYF.

V gene TRBV7-2 combines with J gene TRBJ1-1, with no clear D. Per the germline V gene, CDR1 is SGHTA and CDR2 is FQGNSA. Trimming removed 1 base at V and 0 bases at J, with 9 bases between. This CDR3 has 15 amino acids. CDR3 in DNA: TGTGCCAGCAGCTTAGAAACCACTATGAACACTGAAGCTTTCTTT. This gives the protein CASSLETTMNTEAFF. Using reference TRBV7-2 and TRBJ1-1 for the parts outside the CDR3, the full variable domain is GAGVSQSPSNKVTEKGKDVELRCDPISGHTALYWYRQSLGQGLEFLIYFQGNSAPDKSGLPSDRFSAERTGGSVSTLTIQRTQQEDSAVYLCASSLETTMNTEAFFGQGTRLTVV.

The gene calls are TRBV2 and TRBJ1-4; no clear D. Germline values: CDR1 SNHLY, CDR2 FYNNEI. Deletions cut 5 bases from V and 6 bases from J, with 10 bases between. The CDR3 has 13 residues. The CDR3 DNA is TGTGCCAGCAGTACCCGACATGATGAAAAACTGTTTTTT. Translated: CASSTRHDEKLFF. The full variable domain, its missing parts supplied by reference TRBV2 and TRBJ1-4, is EPEVTQTPSHQVTQMGQEVILRCVPISNHLYFYWYRQILGQKVEFLVSFYNNEISEKSEIFDDQFSVERPDGSNFTLKIRSTKLEDSAMYFCASSTRHDEKLFFGSGTQLSVL.

This sequence joins TRBV5-6 and TRBJ2-2; 9 nucleotides line up with TRBD2. The CDR3 length is 17 residues. CDR1 SGHDT and CDR2 YYEEEE come from the germline V gene. The V gene end was trimmed by 0 bases and the J gene end by 0 bases; junction bases not matched to a gene: 3. This CDR3 reads CASSLGLAGTNTGELFF. The DNA for the CDR3 is TGTGCCAGCAGCTTGGGGCTAGCGGGGACGAACACCGGGGAGCTGTTTTTT. Variable domain in full (rest from reference TRBV5-6 and TRBJ2-2): DAGVTQSPTHLIKTRGQQVTLRCSPKSGHDTVSWYQQALGQGPQFIFQYYEEEERQRGNFPDRFSGHQFPNYSSELNVNALLLGDSALYLCASSLGLAGTNTGELFFGEGSRLTVL.

This clone came up once. The chain's CDR3 is CASSLGGGGGTDTQYF. In DNA, the CDR3 is TGTGCCAGCAGCTTGGGAGGGGGGGGCGGCACAGATACGCAGTATTTT. The V and J genes are TRBV5-4 and TRBJ2-3, with TRBD2 as a possible D gene (7 bases). This CDR3 has 16 amino acids. The V gene's germline CDR1 is SGHNT and CDR2 YYREEE (reference sequence). Trimming stripped 0 bases from V and 1 base from J, with 12 bases between.

This clone was counted ten times or more. V gene TRBV27 combines with J gene TRBJ2-1; perhaps TRBD1 as D (6 bases). V was trimmed by 1 base and J by 3 bases, leaving 13 bases between them. Germline CDR1 MNHEY, CDR2 SMNVEV (reference sequence). There are 16 residues in the CDR3. The CDR3 loop reads CASSLFQGLIYNEQFF. The CDR3 DNA follows: TGTGCCAGCAGTTTATTCCAGGGGCTAATCTACAATGAGCAGTTCTTC.

This chain uses TRBV23-1 with TRBJ1-6; D possibly corresponds to TRBD1 (5 bases). TRBV23-1 is designated an ORF whose function remains uncertain. This CDR3 region has 14 residues. Deletions cut 8 bases from V and 2 bases from J, with 10 bases between. The CDR3 region has the DNA TGCGCCAGCGACAGACGGCCCTATAATTCACCCCTCCACTTT. Its protein product is CASDRRPYNSPLHF.

The chain uses TRBV9 and TRBJ1-6, with no clear D. CDR1 and CDR2 from the germline V gene are SGDLS and YYNGEE. V lost 3 bases and J lost 0, with 13 bases in between. This CDR3 region has 17 residues. The CDR3 DNA is TGTGCCAGCAGCGGACGGCCGGGGAGCTCCTATAATTCACCCCTCCACTTT. The encoded protein is CASSGRPGSSYNSPLHF.